Included here is one TCR beta chain sequence, with context. As yet, its antigen is unknown. Using a CD8+CD4-CCR7+CD45RA+ phenotype, naive CD8 T cells were sorted. The data are from a study of molecular identifiers for immune sequencing clone quantification. TCRdb re-called the PCR reads with MiXCR, one entry per CDR3 protein. The sample includes more than 300,000 distinct CDR3 sequences, over 20% of them seen just once. With V trimmed by 1 base and J by 3 bases, 11 bases remained unmatched. Germline lookup yields CDR1 MGHRA and CDR2 YSYEKL. The CDR3 is 18 residues long. Study outcomes and limitations: Spiked Jurkat TCR RNA originating from one cell could reportedly be identified amid more than 800,000 naive cells. A shared barcode on identical TCR molecules could lead to underestimated sizes for highly expanded clones.

The sequenced sample consisted of naive CD8+ T cells from blood, with Jurkat cell RNA spiked in. Subset noted: FACS-sorted CD8+CD4-CCR7+CD45RA+ naive T cells. The receptor's source is a human donor in good health. Some libraries in this study had Jurkat cell RNA spiked in. The chain employs TRBV4-1 and TRBJ2-3, with TRBD2 matching 9 bases. CDR3 bases: TGCGCCAGCAGCCAAGGTGGCCTAGCGGGGCTGGCAACAGATACGCAGTATTTT. Its translation: CASSQGGLAGLATDTQYF.